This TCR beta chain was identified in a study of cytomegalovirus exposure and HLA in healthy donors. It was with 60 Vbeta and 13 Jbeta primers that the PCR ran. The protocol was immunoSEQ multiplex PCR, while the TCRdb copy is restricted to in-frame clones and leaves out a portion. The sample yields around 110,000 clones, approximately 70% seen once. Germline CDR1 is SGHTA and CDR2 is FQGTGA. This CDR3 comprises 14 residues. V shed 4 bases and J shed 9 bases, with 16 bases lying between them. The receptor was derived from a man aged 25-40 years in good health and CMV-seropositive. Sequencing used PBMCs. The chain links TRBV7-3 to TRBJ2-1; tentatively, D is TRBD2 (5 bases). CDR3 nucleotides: TGTGCCAGCAGCTCCCTAGGTAGCGCTGGTGAGCAGTTCTTC. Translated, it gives CASSSLGSAGEQFF.